This passage covers 8 T cell receptor beta chains from one sample sequenced in a study of blood T cell repertoires in COVID-19. Data came from immunoSEQ multiplex PCR; TCRdb stores just in-frame clones and leaves some out. This table has around 140,000 clones, around 84% appearing once. The sample comprised PBMCs or T cells enriched from blood (not recorded which). These receptors were obtained from a man aged 35-49 years with acute COVID-19.

The rearrangement joins TRBV12-2 to TRBJ1-2; the D call TRBD1 from the table was never checked on the DNA. TRBV12-2 is recorded as a pseudogene. This CDR3 is built from 18 residues. CDR3 in amino acids: CASRLVIDGDREHYGYTF. The CDR3 DNA follows: TGTGCAAGTCGCTTAGTAATAGATGGGGACAGGGAGCACTATGGCTACACCTTC.

This rearrangement joins TRBV28 to TRBJ2-2; 9 nucleotides match TRBD1. The germline CDR1 and CDR2 sequences are MDHEN and SYDVKM. After removal of 4 bases from V and 6 bases from J, the junction contained 6 bases not matched to a gene. This CDR3 region has 15 residues. The CDR3 region is CASSSPTGGAGELFF. CDR3 bases: TGTGCCAGCAGTTCCCCGACAGGGGGGGCCGGGGAGCTGTTTTTT.

The chain carries TRBV5-1 and TRBJ1-4, with a possible D match to TRBD1 (6 bases). V was trimmed by 1 base and J by 8 bases, leaving 12 bases between them. This CDR3 has 14 amino acids. Germline V gene data show CDR1 as SGHRS and CDR2 as YFSETQ. CDR3 nucleotide sequence: TGCGCCAGCAGCTTGCAGGGGCGAGGGGAAAAACTGTTTTTT. Amino acid sequence: CASSLQGRGEKLFF.

The CDR3 nucleotides are TGTGCCAGCAGTGAACAGGGGATGAACACCGGGGAGCTGTTTTTT. As protein: CASSEQGMNTGELFF. The chain joins TRBV6-1 to TRBJ2-2; D is perhaps TRBD1 (6 bases). Germline V CDR1 and CDR2: MNHNS, SASEGT. CDR3 length: 15 amino acids. V dropped 2 bases and J dropped 1 base, with 8 bases sitting between them.

This chain uses TRBV7-2 with TRBJ2-7; 11 bases are shared with TRBD2. The ends lost 6 bases at V and 9 bases at J; junction bases unmatched: 7. Germline V gene lookup returns CDR1 SGHTA and CDR2 FQGNSA. The length of the CDR3 is 13 residues. CDR3 loop: CASRRTGTSGQYF. CDR3 DNA sequence: TGTGCCAGCAGACGAACCGGGACTAGCGGGCAGTACTTC.

The chain employs TRBV2 and TRBJ1-5; possibly TRBD1 for D (6 bases). The germline gives CDR1 SNHLY, CDR2 FYNNEI. Trimming pared 5 bases from V and 2 bases from J, leaving 16 bases between. This CDR3 is built from 16 residues. CDR3 in amino acids: CASSSGTPEGNQPQHF. The CDR3 coding sequence is TGTGCCAGCAGTTCTGGGACACCCGAAGGCAATCAGCCCCAGCATTTT.

V gene TRBV5-6 combines with J gene TRBJ2-5; D possibly corresponds to TRBD1 (5 bases). CDR3 length: 15 residues. Germline values: CDR1 SGHDT, CDR2 YYEEEE. Trimming removed 0 bases from V and 1 base from J, with 10 bases in between. This CDR3 is CASSLGGVPQETQYF. The CDR3 DNA reads TGTGCCAGCAGCTTGGGGGGCGTACCCCAAGAGACCCAGTACTTC.

The chain combines TRBV4-1 with TRBJ1-6; TRBD1 is a possible D gene (6 bases). The germline V gene encodes CDR1 MGHRA and CDR2 YSYEKL. This CDR3 spans 16 amino acids. V lost 1 base to trimming and J lost 7 bases, with 14 bases between them. For the CDR3, the DNA is TGCGCCAGCAGCCAAGCGAGGGAGGGGGGGAATTCACCCCTCCACTTT. Protein product: CASSQAREGGNSPLHF.